These 29 T cell receptor beta chains were all obtained from the same sample, sequenced in a study of beta chain features in type 1 diabetes. Of the isolated RNA, all was reverse transcribed, and so the sequenced material was expressed TCRB transcripts. Produced via immunoSEQ multiplex PCR; TCRdb's table is partial and in-frame only. The sample lists 200,000 to 250,000 clones; around 9.9% were seen once. Sample: central memory CD4+ T cells from blood. These receptors were collected from a young man in good health.

This clone has only a few counts. The chain carries TRBV7-2 and TRBJ2-7; D ambiguous. The V end was cut by 7 bases, the J end by 3 bases, with 13 bases between. The CDR3 runs to 13 residues. Germline V gives CDR1 SGHTA, CDR2 FQGNSA. Written as DNA, the CDR3 is TGTGCCAGCACCCATTGGCGGAGCTACGAGCAGTACTTC. Translation: CASTHWRSYEQYF.

With respect to this clone: The same CDR3 can be traced to other DNA sequences in this sample. The J gene is TRBJ2-7, the V gene TRBV4-1; D call uncertain. The CDR3 spans 15 residues. Per germline, CDR1 MGHRA and CDR2 YSYEKL. The germline V and J ends were trimmed by 1 base and 0 bases, with 10 bases remaining between them. The CDR3 DNA sequence: TGCGCCAGCAGCCAAGTATTAAGAAGCTCCTACGAGCAGTACTTC. It is translated as CASSQVLRSSYEQYF.

This chain links TRBV5-4 with TRBJ2-2; D gene unclear. Trimming left V 3 bases short and J 7 bases short, with 7 bases between. The CDR3 consists of 12 residues. Germline assignment: CDR1 SGHNT and CDR2 YYREEE (reference sequence). The CDR3 loop is CASSSDNGELFF. CDR3 nucleotides: TGTGCCAGCAGCTCTGACAACGGGGAGCTGTTTTTT.

The rearrangement links TRBV10-3 to TRBJ2-1; D may correspond to TRBD1 or TRBD2 (5 bases each). The CDR3 is made up of 12 amino acids. With 10 bases removed from V and 2 bases from J, the gap between germline ends came to 9 bases. Per the germline V gene, CDR1 is ENHRY and CDR2 is SYGVKD. The CDR3 DNA follows: TGTGCCAGGGGACCCACCTACAATGAGCAGTTCTTC. Encoded protein: CARGPTYNEQFF.

This clone was detected a few times. The V call is TRBV6-6, the J call TRBJ2-1; D tentatively reads TRBD1 or TRBD2 (5 bases each). Germline V gene lookup returns CDR1 MNHNY and CDR2 SVGAGI (reference sequence). With 8 bases removed from V and 0 bases from J, the gap between germline ends came to 8 bases. The CDR3 runs 13 residues. The CDR3 region is CASGDVSYNEQFF. In nucleotides, the CDR3 is TGTGCCAGCGGGGACGTCTCCTACAATGAGCAGTTCTTC.

In this sample, this clone turned up many times. This rearrangement joins TRBV28 to TRBJ1-2; 8 bases fit TRBD1. The CDR3 consists of 17 residues. V lost 3 bases and J lost 4; bases outside the gene matches: 13. From germline, CDR1 is MDHEN and CDR2 SYDVKM. CDR3 region: CASSFLSAQGAGYGYTF. CDR3 DNA sequence: TGTGCCAGCAGTTTCTTATCCGCTCAGGGGGCCGGCTATGGCTACACCTTC.

This clone was observed a few times. The rearrangement joins TRBV9 to TRBJ1-2; tentatively, D is TRBD1 (6 bases). The CDR3 runs to 14 residues. The germline gives CDR1 SGDLS, CDR2 YYNGEE. The V end was cut by 7 bases, the J end by 1 base, with 14 bases between. In DNA, the CDR3 is TGTGCCAGCTCGGACAGACCATTTAACTATGGCTACACCTTC. This gives the protein CASSDRPFNYGYTF.

V and J are TRBV9 and TRBJ2-1; tentatively, D is TRBD2 (5 bases). The CDR3 is 12 residues long. V was pared by 4 bases and J by 12 bases, with 14 bases between. Per the germline V gene, CDR1 is SGDLS and CDR2 is YYNGEE. The CDR3 bases are TGTGCCAGCAGCCCACGGGGTGCCCCGCAGTTCTTC. Its protein product is CASSPRGAPQFF.

The chain combines TRBV9 with TRBJ2-3, with D perhaps matching TRBD2 (5 bases). Germline V CDR1 and CDR2: SGDLS, YYNGEE. Between the trimmed V and J ends, which lost 0 bases and 6 bases, there was a span of 11 bases. The CDR3 sequence is 14 residues long. The CDR3 reads CASSVDTRVDTQYF. In DNA, the CDR3 is TGTGCCAGCAGCGTAGATACGAGGGTGGATACGCAGTATTTT.

In its sample, this clone was seen a few times. The chain carries TRBV2 and TRBJ2-1; 7 nucleotides match TRBD2. CDR3 length: 16 residues. V lost 6 bases, J lost 7 bases, and 15 bases stayed unmatched. In germline, CDR1 is SNHLY, CDR2 FYNNEI. The CDR3 nucleotides read TGTGCCAGCAGGACCCTTTTCGGGAGGTCGCAGAATGAGCAGTTCTTC. This encodes CASRTLFGRSQNEQFF. Complete variable domain (other parts from reference TRBV2 and TRBJ2-1): EPEVTQTPSHQVTQMGQEVILRCVPISNHLYFYWYRQILGQKVEFLVSFYNNEISEKSEIFDDQFSVERPDGSNFTLKIRSTKLEDSAMYFCASRTLFGRSQNEQFFGPGTRLTVL.

The sample holds a few counts of this clone. V usage is TRBV15 and J usage is TRBJ1-5; D unresolved. CDR1 is LNHNV and CDR2 is YYDKDF in the germline V gene (reference sequence). The ends were cut back, 1 base at V and 6 bases at J, with 10 bases in the middle. The CDR3 runs 14 residues. CDR3 sequence reads: CATSRGEGRQPQHF. CDR3 nucleotide sequence: TGTGCCACCAGCAGAGGGGAAGGGCGTCAGCCCCAGCATTTT.

This clone has a handful of counts. At the DNA level, this CDR3 is encoded by other sequences in the same sample as well. V and J are TRBV9 and TRBJ2-5; unclear D gene. Trimming took off 2 bases at V and 1 base at J, with 6 bases between the two ends. The CDR3 length is 13 residues. CDR1 is SGDLS and CDR2 is YYNGEE in the germline V gene. The CDR3 region is CASSVGIQETQYF. Written as DNA, the CDR3 is TGTGCCAGCAGCGTGGGAATCCAAGAGACCCAGTACTTC.

This clone has a handful of counts. The chain combines TRBV2 with TRBJ2-2; TRBD1 matches at 7 bases. The V gene end was trimmed by 8 bases and the J gene end by 4 bases; junction bases not matched to a gene: 4. Germline CDR1 and CDR2: SNHLY and FYNNEI. The CDR3 extends over 13 amino acids. CDR3 amino acids: CASRQGVTGELFF. CDR3 sequence (DNA): TGTGCCAGCCGACAGGGTGTCACCGGGGAGCTGTTTTTT. Using reference TRBV2 and TRBJ2-2 for the parts outside the CDR3, the full variable domain is EPEVTQTPSHQVTQMGQEVILRCVPISNHLYFYWYRQILGQKVEFLVSFYNNEISEKSEIFDDQFSVERPDGSNFTLKIRSTKLEDSAMYFCASRQGVTGELFFGEGSRLTVL.

The chain employs TRBV6-5 and TRBJ2-5; possibly TRBD1 or TRBD2 for D (6 bases each). In germline, CDR1 is MNHEY, CDR2 SVGAGI. This CDR3 comprises 15 residues. The V end lost 2 bases, the J end lost 2 bases, and 12 bases lay between the germline ends. The CDR3 nucleotides read TGTGCCAGCAGTTACGTACAGGGAGGTCAAGAGACCCAGTACTTC. The encoded protein is CASSYVQGGQETQYF.

This clone came up a few times. The rearrangement links TRBV7-9 to TRBJ2-5; perhaps TRBD2 as D (5 bases). V was trimmed by 0 bases and J by 5 bases, leaving 10 bases between them. Germline values: CDR1 SEHNR, CDR2 FQNEAQ (reference sequence). The CDR3 extends over 14 amino acids. In DNA, the CDR3 is TGTGCCAGCAGCTTAGCGAGGGTGGACGAGACCCAGTACTTC. Its protein product is CASSLARVDETQYF.

With regard to this clone: Other DNA sequences of this sample code for an identical CDR3. This chain links TRBV28 with TRBJ2-1; the D gene could be TRBD1 or TRBD2 (5 bases each). The CDR3 covers 14 residues. The V gene lost 4 bases and the J gene lost 4 bases, with 11 bases spanning the gap. Germline V gives CDR1 MDHEN, CDR2 SYDVKM. The CDR3 nucleotides are TGTGCCAGCAGTTACCTGGGACCTTACAATGAGCAGTTCTTC. Translating gives CASSYLGPYNEQFF.

This clone was detected many times. The V and J genes are TRBV7-9 and TRBJ2-1; 7 bases agree with TRBD2. This CDR3 contains 14 residues. The J segment lost 5 bases and the V segment lost 1 base, leaving 2 bases of the junction unmatched. Germline CDR1 is SEHNR and CDR2 is FQNEAQ (reference sequence). The CDR3 is CASSLGTSHNEQFF. CDR3 nucleotides: TGTGCCAGCAGCTTAGGGACTAGTCACAATGAGCAGTTCTTC. The full variable domain, completed using reference TRBV7-9 and TRBJ2-1, is DTGVSQNPRHKITKRGQNVTFRCDPISEHNRLYWYRQTLGQGPEFLTYFQNEAQLEKSRLLSDRFSAERPKGSFSTLEIQRTEQGDSAMYLCASSLGTSHNEQFFGPGTRLTVL.

This clone came up many times. The chain combines TRBV7-9 with TRBJ1-5; TRBD1 is a possible D gene (5 bases). The CDR3 sequence is 14 residues long. V was pared by 5 bases and J by 7 bases, with 15 bases between. The germline V gene encodes CDR1 SEHNR and CDR2 FQNEAQ (reference sequence). The CDR3 DNA sequence: TGTGCCAGCAGCCCGGACGTCAGGGCACAGCCCCAGCATTTT. Its protein product is CASSPDVRAQPQHF.

This clone is classed as medium-sized. CDR3 sequence (DNA): TGTGCCACCAGCAGAAGCGGAGAGCAGTTCTTC. Its translation is CATSRSGEQFF. J is TRBJ2-1 and V is TRBV15; TRBD2 is a possible D gene (5 bases). Germline assignment: CDR1 LNHNV and CDR2 YYDKDF (reference sequence). The CDR3 runs to 11 residues. V was trimmed by 2 bases and J by 10 bases, leaving 6 bases between them.

The rearrangement joins TRBV6-6 to TRBJ2-7, with no clear D. Deletions cut 2 bases from V and 6 bases from J, with 8 bases between. Germline CDR1 reads MNHNY; CDR2 reads SVGAGI (reference sequence). CDR3 length: 12 residues. CDR3 coding DNA: TGTGCCAGCAGTTACGACCGCTCCGAGCAGTACTTC. Translating gives CASSYDRSEQYF.

The chain links TRBV30 to TRBJ2-7; tentatively, D is TRBD2 (6 bases). Germline CDR1 and CDR2: GTSNPN and SVGIG (reference sequence). Trimming stripped 2 bases from V and 0 bases from J, with 17 bases between. The CDR3 sequence is 16 residues long. CDR3 sequence reads: CAWSKAGRSPSYEQYF. CDR3 DNA: TGTGCCTGGAGTAAAGCGGGCCGCAGCCCCTCCTACGAGCAGTACTTC.

There are a few counts of this clone. The rearrangement links TRBV30 to TRBJ1-4; no reliable D call. Trimming removed 3 bases at V and 3 bases at J, with 5 bases between. CDR3 length: 12 amino acids. Per germline, CDR1 GTSNPN and CDR2 SVGIG (reference sequence). The CDR3 loop reads CAWRASNEKLFF. The CDR3, as DNA: TGTGCCTGGAGGGCTTCTAATGAAAAACTGTTTTTT.

The chain couples TRBV28 to TRBJ1-2; no clear D gene. With 3 bases removed from V and 2 bases from J, the gap between germline ends came to 7 bases. Germline V gives CDR1 MDHEN, CDR2 SYDVKM. This CDR3 is 13 amino acids long. CDR3 nucleotides: TGTGCCAGCAGTTTGGGCAGAAACTATGGCTACACCTTC. Translating gives CASSLGRNYGYTF.

This clone has ten or more counts. The chain carries TRBV23-1 and TRBJ1-5; D unclear. TRBV23-1 counts as an open reading frame of uncertain function. V was cut by 0 bases and J by 2 bases, with 11 bases left in between. The CDR3 has 16 amino acids. The CDR3 DNA is TGCGCCAGCAGTCAATCCCGACTTAGGGGCAATCAGCCCCAGCATTTT. Protein sequence: CASSQSRLRGNQPQHF.

In this sample, this clone turned up many times. The V call is TRBV7-6, the J call TRBJ2-1; TRBD2 matches at 14 bases. V gave up 6 bases and J gave up 8 bases; unmatched junction bases: 6. Germline-derived CDR1 and CDR2 are SGHVS and FNYEAQ. The length of the CDR3 is 15 residues. The CDR3 DNA sequence: TGTGCCAGCAGGCGACTAGCGGGAGGGTTCGATGAGCAGTTCTTC. This encodes CASRRLAGGFDEQFF.

This clone was observed a handful of times. V is TRBV11-1 and J is TRBJ2-1; no firm D call. There are 15 residues in the CDR3. CDR1 is SGHAT, CDR2 FQDESV, per germline (reference sequence). V lost 1 base and J lost 2, with 9 bases in between. CDR3: CASSLDLDPYNEQFF. As DNA, the CDR3 is TGTGCCAGCAGCTTAGACCTGGACCCCTACAATGAGCAGTTCTTC.

The V and J genes are TRBV25-1 and TRBJ1-4; 9 bases fit TRBD1. CDR1 and CDR2 from the germline V gene are MGHDK and SYGVNS. This CDR3 has 15 residues. V trimming: 4 bases; J trimming: 3 bases; junction bases outside the gene matches: 3. The CDR3 here is CASSAGTGPNEKLFF. The CDR3 DNA reads TGTGCCAGCAGTGCCGGGACAGGGCCTAATGAAAAACTGTTTTTT. Together with reference TRBV25-1 and TRBJ1-4, the CDR3 gives the full variable domain: EADIYQTPRYLVIGTGKKITLECSQTMGHDKMYWYQQDPGMELHLIHYSYGVNSTEKGDLSSESTVSRIRTEHFPLTLESARPSHTSQYLCASSAGTGPNEKLFFGSGTQLSVL.

The chain links TRBV7-6 to TRBJ2-3; the D call may be TRBD1 or TRBD2 (5 bases each). This CDR3 has 14 residues. Germline V gene data show CDR1 as SGHVS and CDR2 as FNYEAQ. Trimming stripped 1 base from V and 9 bases from J, with 14 bases between. The CDR3 protein is CASSLVQGEQTQYF. The CDR3 bases are TGTGCCAGCAGCTTAGTCCAGGGAGAGCAAACGCAGTATTTT.

There are a few counts of this clone. This sequence joins TRBV11-2 and TRBJ1-2; 9 bases fit TRBD1. The CDR3 loop spans 16 amino acids. CDR1 and CDR2 (germline): SGHAT, FQNNGV. The J segment lost 0 bases and the V segment lost 3 bases, leaving 5 bases of the junction unmatched. This CDR3 is CASSFGTGFANYGYTF. In nucleotides, the CDR3 is TGTGCCAGCAGCTTTGGGACAGGGTTTGCTAACTATGGCTACACCTTC. Full variable domain (missing parts from reference TRBV11-2 and TRBJ1-2): EAGVAQSPRYKIIEKRQSVAFWCNPISGHATLYWYQQILGQGPKLLIQFQNNGVVDDSQLPKDRFSAERLKGVDSTLKIQPAKLEDSAVYLCASSFGTGFANYGYTFGSGTRLTVV.